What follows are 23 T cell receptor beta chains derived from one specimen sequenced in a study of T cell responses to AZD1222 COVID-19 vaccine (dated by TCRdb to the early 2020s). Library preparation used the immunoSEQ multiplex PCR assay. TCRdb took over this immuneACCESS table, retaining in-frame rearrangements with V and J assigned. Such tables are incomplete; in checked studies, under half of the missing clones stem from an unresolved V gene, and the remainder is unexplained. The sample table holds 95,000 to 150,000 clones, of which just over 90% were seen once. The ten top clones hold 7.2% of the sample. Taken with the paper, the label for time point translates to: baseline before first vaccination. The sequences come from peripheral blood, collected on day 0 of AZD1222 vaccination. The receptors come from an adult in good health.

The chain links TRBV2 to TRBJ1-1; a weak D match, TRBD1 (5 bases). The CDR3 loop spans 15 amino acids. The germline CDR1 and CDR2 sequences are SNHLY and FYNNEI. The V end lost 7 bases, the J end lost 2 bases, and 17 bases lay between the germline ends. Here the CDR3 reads CASTPRGTTNTEAFF. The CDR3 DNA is TGTGCCAGCACCCCGCGGGGGACTACTAACACTGAAGCTTTCTTT.

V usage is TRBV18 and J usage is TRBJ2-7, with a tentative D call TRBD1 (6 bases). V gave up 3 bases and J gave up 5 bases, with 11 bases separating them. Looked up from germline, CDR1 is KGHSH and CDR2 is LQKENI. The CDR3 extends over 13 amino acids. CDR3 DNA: TGTGCCAGCTCACCTTTGGACAGCAACGAGCAGTACTTC. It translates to CASSPLDSNEQYF.

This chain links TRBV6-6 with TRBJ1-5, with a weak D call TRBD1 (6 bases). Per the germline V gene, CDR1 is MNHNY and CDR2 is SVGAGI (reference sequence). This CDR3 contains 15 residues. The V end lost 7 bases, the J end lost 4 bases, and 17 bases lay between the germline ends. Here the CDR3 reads CASTRGPLRNQPQHF. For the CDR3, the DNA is TGTGCCAGCACCAGGGGACCTTTACGGAATCAGCCCCAGCATTTT.

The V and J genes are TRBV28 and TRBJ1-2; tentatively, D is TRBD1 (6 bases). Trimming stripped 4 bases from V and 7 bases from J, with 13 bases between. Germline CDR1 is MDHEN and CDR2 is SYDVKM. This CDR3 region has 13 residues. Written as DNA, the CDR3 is TGTGCCAGCAGTTCATACAGGGAGATTGGCTACACCTTC. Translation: CASSSYREIGYTF.

The CDR3 sequence: CASRRGNLGTGELFF. In DNA, the CDR3 is TGTGCCAGCAGGAGGGGAAATCTGGGCACCGGGGAGCTGTTTTTT. The rearrangement joins TRBV28 to TRBJ2-2; D tentatively fits TRBD1 or TRBD2 (5 bases each). The CDR3 has 15 amino acids. With 6 bases removed from V and 4 bases from J, the gap between germline ends came to 15 bases. From germline, CDR1 is MDHEN and CDR2 SYDVKM.

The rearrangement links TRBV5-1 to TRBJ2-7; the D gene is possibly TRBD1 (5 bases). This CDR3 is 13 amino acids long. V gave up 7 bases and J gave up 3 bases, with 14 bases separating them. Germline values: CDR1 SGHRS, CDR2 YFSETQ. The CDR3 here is CASRDSVNYEQYF. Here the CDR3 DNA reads TGCGCCAGCCGCGACAGTGTTAACTACGAGCAGTACTTC. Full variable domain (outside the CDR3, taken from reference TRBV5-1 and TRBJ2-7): KAGVTQTPRYLIKTRGQQVTLSCSPISGHRSVSWYQQTPGQGLQFLFEYFSETQRNKGNFPGRFSGRQFSNSRSEMNVSTLELGDSALYLCASRDSVNYEQYFGPGTRLTVT.

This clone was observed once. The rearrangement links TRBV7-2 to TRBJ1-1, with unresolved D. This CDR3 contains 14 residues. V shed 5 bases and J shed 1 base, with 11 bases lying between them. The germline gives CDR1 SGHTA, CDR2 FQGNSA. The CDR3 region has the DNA TGTGCCAGCAGCGGAGGTCAGGAGAACACTGAAGCTTTCTTT. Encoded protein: CASSGGQENTEAFF.

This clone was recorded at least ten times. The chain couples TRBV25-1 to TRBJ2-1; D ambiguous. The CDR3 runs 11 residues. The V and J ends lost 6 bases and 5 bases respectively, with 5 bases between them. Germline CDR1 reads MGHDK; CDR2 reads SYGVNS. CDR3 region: CASRDHNEQFF. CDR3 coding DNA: TGTGCCAGCAGGGACCACAATGAGCAGTTCTTC.

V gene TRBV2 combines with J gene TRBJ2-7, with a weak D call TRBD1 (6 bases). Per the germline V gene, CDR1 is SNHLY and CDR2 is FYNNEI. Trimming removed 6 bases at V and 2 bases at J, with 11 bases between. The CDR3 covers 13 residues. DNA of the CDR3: TGTGCCAGCAGGGGGGACACCACCTACGAGCAGTACTTC. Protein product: CASRGDTTYEQYF.

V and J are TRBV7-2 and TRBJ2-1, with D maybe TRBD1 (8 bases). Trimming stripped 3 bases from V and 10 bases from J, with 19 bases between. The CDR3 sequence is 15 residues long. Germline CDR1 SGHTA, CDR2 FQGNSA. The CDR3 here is CASSLTGEGNREQFF. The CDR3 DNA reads TGTGCCAGCAGCTTGACAGGGGAGGGCAATAGGGAGCAGTTCTTC. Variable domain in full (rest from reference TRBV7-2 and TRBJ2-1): GAGVSQSPSNKVTEKGKDVELRCDPISGHTALYWYRQSLGQGLEFLIYFQGNSAPDKSGLPSDRFSAERTGGSVSTLTIQRTQQEDSAVYLCASSLTGEGNREQFFGPGTRLTVL.

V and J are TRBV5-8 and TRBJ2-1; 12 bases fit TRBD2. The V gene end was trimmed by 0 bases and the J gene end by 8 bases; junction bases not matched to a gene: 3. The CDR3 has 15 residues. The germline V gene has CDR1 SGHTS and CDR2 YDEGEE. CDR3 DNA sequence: TGTGCCAGCAGCTTGGAGACTAGCGGGAGATATGAGCAGTTCTTC. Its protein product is CASSLETSGRYEQFF. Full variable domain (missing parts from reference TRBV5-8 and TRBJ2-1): EAGVTQSPTHLIKTRGQQATLRCSPISGHTSVYWYQQALGLGLQFLLWYDEGEERNRGNFPPRFSGRQFPNYSSELNVNALELEDSALYLCASSLETSGRYEQFFGPGTRLTVL.

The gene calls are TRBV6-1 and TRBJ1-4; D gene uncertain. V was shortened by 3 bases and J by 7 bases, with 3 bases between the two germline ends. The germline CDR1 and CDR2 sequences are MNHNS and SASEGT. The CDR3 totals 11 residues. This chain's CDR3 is CASSDLEKLFF. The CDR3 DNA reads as TGTGCCAGCAGTGATCTTGAAAAACTGTTTTTT.

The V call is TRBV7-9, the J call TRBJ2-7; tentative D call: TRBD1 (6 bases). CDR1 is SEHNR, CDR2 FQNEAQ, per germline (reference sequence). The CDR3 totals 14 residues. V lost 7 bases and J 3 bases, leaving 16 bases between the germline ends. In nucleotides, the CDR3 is TGTGCCAGCAACCCCGGGCAGGGGAGCTACGAGCAGTACTTC. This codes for CASNPGQGSYEQYF.

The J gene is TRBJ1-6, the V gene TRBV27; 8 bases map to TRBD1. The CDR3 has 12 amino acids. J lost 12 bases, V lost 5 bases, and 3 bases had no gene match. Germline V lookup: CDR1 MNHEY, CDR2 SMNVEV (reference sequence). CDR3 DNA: TGTGCCAGCAGTCTTACAGGGGGACCCCTCCACTTT. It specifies CASSLTGGPLHF.

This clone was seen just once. The CDR3 nucleotides are TGTGCCAGCTCACCCCCTTTCACTGAAGCTTTCTTT. Encoded protein: CASSPPFTEAFF. The V gene is TRBV18, the J gene TRBJ1-1; no definite D call. Trimming removed 3 bases at V and 4 bases at J, with 6 bases between. Germline CDR1 KGHSH, CDR2 LQKENI. The CDR3 loop spans 12 amino acids.

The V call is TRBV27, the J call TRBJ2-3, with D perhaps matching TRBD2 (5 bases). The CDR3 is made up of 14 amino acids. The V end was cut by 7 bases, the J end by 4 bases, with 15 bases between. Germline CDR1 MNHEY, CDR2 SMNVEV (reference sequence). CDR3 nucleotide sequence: TGTGCCAGCATGTCGGCAAGGCGGGCAGATACGCAGTATTTT. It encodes CASMSARRADTQYF.

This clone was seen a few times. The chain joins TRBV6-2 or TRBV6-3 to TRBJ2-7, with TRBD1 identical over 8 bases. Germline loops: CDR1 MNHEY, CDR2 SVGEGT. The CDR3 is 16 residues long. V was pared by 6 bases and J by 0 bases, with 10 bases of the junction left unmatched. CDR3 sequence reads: CASSSFGTGISYEQYF. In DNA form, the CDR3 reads TGTGCCAGCAGCTCCTTTGGGACAGGCATCTCCTACGAGCAGTACTTC.

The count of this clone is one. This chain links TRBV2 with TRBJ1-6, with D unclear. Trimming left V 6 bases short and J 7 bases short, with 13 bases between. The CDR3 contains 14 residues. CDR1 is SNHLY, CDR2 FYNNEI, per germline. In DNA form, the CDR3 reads TGTGCCAGCAGGTTTGAGACATCAAATTCACCCCTCCACTTT. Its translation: CASRFETSNSPLHF.

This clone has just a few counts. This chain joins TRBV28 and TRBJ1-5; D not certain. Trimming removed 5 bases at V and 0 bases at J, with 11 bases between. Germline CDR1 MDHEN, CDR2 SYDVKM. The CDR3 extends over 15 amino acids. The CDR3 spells CASSPSRYSNQPQHF. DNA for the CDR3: TGTGCCAGCAGTCCTTCCAGGTATAGCAATCAGCCCCAGCATTTT.

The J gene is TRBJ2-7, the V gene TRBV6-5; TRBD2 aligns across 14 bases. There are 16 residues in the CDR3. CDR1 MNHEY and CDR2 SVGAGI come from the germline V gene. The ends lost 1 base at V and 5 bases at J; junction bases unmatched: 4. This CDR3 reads CASSYFGTSGSNEQYF. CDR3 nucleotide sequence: TGTGCCAGCAGTTACTTCGGGACTAGCGGGAGTAACGAGCAGTACTTC.

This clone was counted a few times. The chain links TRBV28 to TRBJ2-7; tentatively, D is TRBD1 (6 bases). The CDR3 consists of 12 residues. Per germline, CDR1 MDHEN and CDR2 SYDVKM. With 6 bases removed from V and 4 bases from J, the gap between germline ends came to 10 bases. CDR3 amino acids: CASRQGRYEQYF. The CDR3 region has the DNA TGTGCCAGCAGACAGGGCCGTTACGAGCAGTACTTC.

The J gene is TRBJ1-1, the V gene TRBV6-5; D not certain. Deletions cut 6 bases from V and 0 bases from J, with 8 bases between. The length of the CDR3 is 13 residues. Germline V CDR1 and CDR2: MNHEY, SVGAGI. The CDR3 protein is CASRRDLNTEAFF. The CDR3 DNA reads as TGTGCCAGCAGAAGAGATCTGAACACTGAAGCTTTCTTT.

The CDR3 protein is CASSAGLATTEQFF. CDR3 DNA: TGTGCCAGCAGCGCGGGACTAGCAACAACTGAGCAGTTCTTC. V and J are TRBV7-9 and TRBJ2-1; TRBD2 matches at 9 bases. The CDR3 consists of 14 residues. Germline V CDR1 and CDR2: SEHNR, FQNEAQ (reference sequence). The junction had 8 bases not matched to a gene; V was cut back by 5 bases and J by 9 bases.